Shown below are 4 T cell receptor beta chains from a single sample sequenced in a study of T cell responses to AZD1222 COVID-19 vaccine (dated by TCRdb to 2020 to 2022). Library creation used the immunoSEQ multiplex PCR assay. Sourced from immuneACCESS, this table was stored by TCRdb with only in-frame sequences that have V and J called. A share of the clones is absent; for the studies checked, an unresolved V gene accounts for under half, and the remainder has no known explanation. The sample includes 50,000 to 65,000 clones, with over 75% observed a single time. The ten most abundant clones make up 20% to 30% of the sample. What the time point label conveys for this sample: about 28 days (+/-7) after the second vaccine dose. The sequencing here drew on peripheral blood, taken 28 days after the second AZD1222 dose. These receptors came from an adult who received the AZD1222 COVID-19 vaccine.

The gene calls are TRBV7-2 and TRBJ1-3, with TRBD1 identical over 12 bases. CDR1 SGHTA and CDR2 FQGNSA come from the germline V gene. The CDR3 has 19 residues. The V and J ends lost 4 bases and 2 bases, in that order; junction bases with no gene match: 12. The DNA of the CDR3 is TGTGCCAGCAGCTGGAAGGGACAGGGGGCGCTTTATCCTGGAAACACCATATATTTT. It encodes CASSWKGQGALYPGNTIYF.

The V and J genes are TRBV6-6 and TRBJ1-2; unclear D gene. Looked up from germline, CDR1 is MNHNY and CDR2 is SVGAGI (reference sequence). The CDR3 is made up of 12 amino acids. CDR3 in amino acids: CAVGVHNYGYTF. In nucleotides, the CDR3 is TGTGCGGTGGGAGTGCATAACTATGGCTACACCTTC.

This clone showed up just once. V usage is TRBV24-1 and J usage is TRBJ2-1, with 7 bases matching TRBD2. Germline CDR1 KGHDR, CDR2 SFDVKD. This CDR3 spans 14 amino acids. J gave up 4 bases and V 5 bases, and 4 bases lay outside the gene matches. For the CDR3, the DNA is TGTGCCACCAGTGGGGGGGGACCTTACAATGAGCAGTTCTTC. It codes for CATSGGGPYNEQFF.

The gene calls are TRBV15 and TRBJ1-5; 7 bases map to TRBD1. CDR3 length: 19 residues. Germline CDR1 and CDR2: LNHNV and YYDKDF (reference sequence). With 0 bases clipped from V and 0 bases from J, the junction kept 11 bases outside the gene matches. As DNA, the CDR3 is TGTGCCACCAGCAGAGATCGCCCCACAGGGGTTTATAGCAATCAGCCCCAGCATTTT. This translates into CATSRDRPTGVYSNQPQHF. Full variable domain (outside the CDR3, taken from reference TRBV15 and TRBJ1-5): DAMVIQNPRYQVTQFGKPVTLSCSQTLNHNVMYWYQQKSSQAPKLLFHYYDKDFNNEADTPDNFQSRRPNTSFCFLDIRSPGLGDTAMYLCATSRDRPTGVYSNQPQHFGDGTRLSIL.